This T cell receptor beta chain came from a study of blood T cell repertoires in COVID-19 (TCRdb year 2020). About the investigation overall: The collaborator samples originated in the United States, Italy and Spain and spanned the acute and convalescent phases of COVID-19. The material from the prospective study consisted of cDNA or gDNA derived from T cells, B-cell-depleted T cells, or PBMCs. The dataset comprised deeply sampled blood TCRbeta repertoires from subjects exposed to, actively infected with, or recovered from COVID-19. A freely available public database, intended as a resource for researchers studying the immune response to SARS-CoV-2, is where the repertoires were released. Samples were obtained from the ongoing ImmuneRACE study (first 160 participants) and from 950 to 1,500 subjects provided by 6 global collaborators. A de-identified subject ID, COVID-19 status, age in years and sex were almost always included in the sample metadata. HLA class I and class II types, where available, came from metadata supplied by the sample provider rather than from assay-based typing. Here is what the overall study found, with its caveats: Clinical and demographic metadata were provided uncurated, with the amount varying by source and participant.

Worth noting for this clone: Its antigen is still unknown. Per-base quality was not reported, and no clone a single base away is much larger than it.

TCRbeta CDR3 regions were amplified from genomic DNA by means of the immunoSEQ Assay, a bias-controlled multiplex PCR. The authors processed their data as follows. The number of nucleated cells in each sample was estimated by amplification of reference gene primers within the assay. To quantify the absolute abundance of each unique TCRbeta CDR3 rearrangement, sequence reads were collapsed and filtered. For each sample, productive Simpson clonality was calculated as the square root of Simpson's diversity index over productive rearrangements. TCRdb stores this immuneACCESS table with in-frame sequences only. Part of the clones is absent; in the studies checked, under half of the shortfall reflects unresolved V genes, and no reason is known for the rest. The DNA was the basis for D and trimming; V, J and clone size are from that table. This sample lists some 95,000 clones; approximately 90% were detected once. The ten largest account for less than 2.5% of the sample.

Each collaborating institution followed its own protocols to collect whole blood in K2EDTA tubes. For TCRbeta analysis, collaborators shipped samples in one of three forms: frozen whole blood, isolated PBMCs, or DNA extracted from either of those sample types. CDR1 and CDR2 (MDHEN, SYDVKM) derive from the germline V gene. Trimming takes 8 bases from V and 4 bases from J, and the germline ends sit 17 bases apart. The CDR3 runs 14 amino acids, cysteine and phenylalanine included. The CDR3 DNA has 42 bases and is translated from base 1. This TCR derives from a human donor with active COVID-19. The donor label of this sample is uncertain. What was sequenced was peripheral blood. Recombination linked TRBV28 to TRBJ1-2; the D segment could be TRBD1, given 5 matching bases. The DNA sequence follows: TGTGCCAGCCGCACGGGGGGGTCCACCTATGGCTACACCTTC. The resulting protein is CASRTGGSTYGYTF.